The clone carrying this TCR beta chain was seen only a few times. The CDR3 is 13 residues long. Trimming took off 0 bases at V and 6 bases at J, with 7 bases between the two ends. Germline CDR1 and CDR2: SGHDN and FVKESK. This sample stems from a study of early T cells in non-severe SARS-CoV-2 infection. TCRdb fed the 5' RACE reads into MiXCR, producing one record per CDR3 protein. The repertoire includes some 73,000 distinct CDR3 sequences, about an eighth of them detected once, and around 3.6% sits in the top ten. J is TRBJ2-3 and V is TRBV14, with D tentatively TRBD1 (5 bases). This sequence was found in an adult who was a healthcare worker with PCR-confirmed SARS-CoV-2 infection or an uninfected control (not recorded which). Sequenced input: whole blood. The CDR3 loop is CASSQDSGDTQYF. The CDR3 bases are TGTGCCAGCAGCCAAGATTCAGGGGATACGCAGTATTTT. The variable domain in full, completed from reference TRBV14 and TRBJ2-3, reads EAGVTQFPSHSVIEKGQTVTLRCDPISGHDNLYWYRRVMGKEIKFLLHFVKESKQDESGMPNNRFLAERTGGTYSTLKVQPAELEDSGVYFCASSQDSGDTQYFGPGTRLTVL.